This is a list of T cell receptor beta chains from one sample in a study of PD-L1 blockade in urothelial cancer. Repertoires were generated with immunoSEQ multiplex PCR, while TCRdb's copy carries only in-frame clones and drops some. The data contain tens of thousands of clones, almost 85% of them singletons. Sequences were derived from PBMCs, sampled around atezolizumab (anti-PD-L1) treatment. The receptors stem from a man in his sixties or seventies with urothelial cancer. The CDR3 runs from the conserved cysteine through the conserved F or W. The order of the fields is D gene, V gene, clone size, J gene, CDR3 length, CDR3 DNA, CDR3 protein. The D gene is left open where the match is weak. For some rows the clone size is stated as once, few or many, or as a class when expanded; others skip it.

d_call: TRBD2
v_call: TRBV28
clone_size: .
j_call: TRBJ2-7
cdr3_length: 15
cdr3_nt: TGTGCCAGCAACTTCGGCGGGAGAGGTATCTACGAGCAGTACTTC
cdr3_aa: CASNFGGRGIYEQYF

d_call: TRBD2
v_call: TRBV5-4
clone_size: .
j_call: TRBJ2-5
cdr3_length: 14
cdr3_nt: TGTGCCAGCAGCTGGGAGGGTCGTTGGGAGACCCAGTACTTC
cdr3_aa: CASSWEGRWETQYF

d_call: .
v_call: TRBV2
clone_size: .
j_call: TRBJ1-1
cdr3_length: 13
cdr3_nt: TGTGCCAGCAGGATACAGCCGAACACTGAAGCTTTCTTT
cdr3_aa: CASRIQPNTEAFF

d_call: .
v_call: TRBV30
clone_size: few
j_call: TRBJ1-1
cdr3_length: 14
cdr3_nt: TGTGCCTGGAGCCAGTACAGAGTGAACACTGAAGCTTTCTTT
cdr3_aa: CAWSQYRVNTEAFF

d_call: TRBD2
v_call: TRBV19
clone_size: .
j_call: TRBJ2-7
cdr3_length: 17
cdr3_nt: TGTGCCAGTAGTCCGGGGGGACCCGGGACTAGCTCACACGAGCAGTACTTC
cdr3_aa: CASSPGGPGTSSHEQYF

d_call: .
v_call: TRBV5-4
clone_size: once
j_call: TRBJ2-2
cdr3_length: 14
cdr3_nt: TGTGCCAGCAGCTTGGCCGTTAACACCGGGGAGCTGTTTTTT
cdr3_aa: CASSLAVNTGELFF

d_call: TRBD1
v_call: TRBV2
clone_size: .
j_call: TRBJ1-2
cdr3_length: 14
cdr3_nt: TGTGCCAGCAGCTACAGGGGGCTAGGCTATGGCTACACCTTC
cdr3_aa: CASSYRGLGYGYTF

d_call: .
v_call: TRBV30
clone_size: few
j_call: TRBJ1-1
cdr3_length: 15
cdr3_nt: TGTGCCTGGAGGCTGGAGGGAGGCGTGAACACTGAAGCTTTCTTT
cdr3_aa: CAWRLEGGVNTEAFF

d_call: .
v_call: TRBV7-2
clone_size: .
j_call: TRBJ2-1
cdr3_length: 13
cdr3_nt: TGTGCCAGCAGCTTACCCGGCCCGGGTGAGCAGTTCTTC
cdr3_aa: CASSLPGPGEQFF

d_call: TRBD1
v_call: TRBV30
clone_size: .
j_call: TRBJ1-3
cdr3_length: 15
cdr3_nt: TGTGCCTTAACGGGGACAGGGGATTTTGGAAACACCATATATTTT
cdr3_aa: CALTGTGDFGNTIYF

d_call: TRBD1
v_call: TRBV6-6
clone_size: .
j_call: TRBJ2-7
cdr3_length: 12
cdr3_nt: TGTGCCAGCAGGCCAGGGGGCTACGAGCAGTACTTC
cdr3_aa: CASRPGGYEQYF

d_call: TRBD1
v_call: TRBV2
clone_size: once
j_call: TRBJ1-1
cdr3_length: 16
cdr3_nt: TGTGCCAGCCATTCACGGGACAGGGACATGAACACTGAAGCTTTCTTT
cdr3_aa: CASHSRDRDMNTEAFF

d_call: .
v_call: TRBV4-2
clone_size: few
j_call: TRBJ2-1
cdr3_length: 17
cdr3_nt: TGTGCCAGCAGCCAAGGTTCGGGGGGCAACCTCTACAATGAGCAGTTCTTC
cdr3_aa: CASSQGSGGNLYNEQFF

d_call: TRBD1
v_call: TRBV6-6
clone_size: .
j_call: TRBJ1-5
cdr3_length: 13
cdr3_nt: TGTGCCGGGGGGCAGGGGGCGATTGAACCCCAGCATTTT
cdr3_aa: CAGGQGAIEPQHF

d_call: .
v_call: TRBV19
clone_size: .
j_call: TRBJ2-3
cdr3_length: 18
cdr3_nt: TGTGCCAGTAGTCCTACCCTAGATGCGCCTCTAGGCACAGATACGCAGTATTTT
cdr3_aa: CASSPTLDAPLGTDTQYF

d_call: .
v_call: TRBV5-6
clone_size: .
j_call: TRBJ1-2
cdr3_length: 15
cdr3_nt: TGTGCCAGCAGCTTGTATGCGGACAGTGTCGTGGGCTACACCTTC
cdr3_aa: CASSLYADSVVGYTF

d_call: .
v_call: TRBV11-2
clone_size: .
j_call: TRBJ2-4
cdr3_length: 16
cdr3_nt: TGTGCCAGCAGCCCCAGTGTCGACCCAGCGGGAAACATTCAGTACTTC
cdr3_aa: CASSPSVDPAGNIQYF

d_call: .
v_call: TRBV14
clone_size: .
j_call: TRBJ2-3
cdr3_length: 16
cdr3_nt: TGTGCCAGCAGCCAAGGCCGGGGGAGTGGGGCAGATACGCAGTATTTT
cdr3_aa: CASSQGRGSGADTQYF

d_call: TRBD1
v_call: TRBV6-5
clone_size: .
j_call: TRBJ2-7
cdr3_length: 14
cdr3_nt: TGTGCCACTTCCCGGGACAGGAGATCCTACGAGCAGTACTTC
cdr3_aa: CATSRDRRSYEQYF

d_call: TRBD2
v_call: TRBV28
clone_size: .
j_call: TRBJ2-5
cdr3_length: 16
cdr3_nt: TGTGCCAGCAGTGAGACGGGACTAGCGCGGGGGAAGACCCAGTACTTC
cdr3_aa: CASSETGLARGKTQYF

d_call: .
v_call: TRBV12-5
clone_size: once
j_call: TRBJ1-1
cdr3_length: 13
cdr3_nt: TGTGCTAGTGGTTTGGCAGTTCACACTGAAGCTTTCTTT
cdr3_aa: CASGLAVHTEAFF

d_call: .
v_call: TRBV28
clone_size: .
j_call: TRBJ2-3
cdr3_length: 11
cdr3_nt: TGTGCCACTACATTGGACAATAACTTCTATTTT
cdr3_aa: CATTLDNNFYF

d_call: TRBD1
v_call: TRBV7-9
clone_size: .
j_call: TRBJ2-1
cdr3_length: 14
cdr3_nt: TGTGCCAGCAGCTTAGACAGGGGGCTCAATGAGCAGTTCTTC
cdr3_aa: CASSLDRGLNEQFF

d_call: TRBD2
v_call: TRBV9
clone_size: .
j_call: TRBJ2-2
cdr3_length: 16
cdr3_nt: TGTGCCAGCAGCGTCACTAGCGGGAGGTACTCCGGGGAGCTGTTTTTT
cdr3_aa: CASSVTSGRYSGELFF

d_call: TRBD1
v_call: TRBV4-1
clone_size: .
j_call: TRBJ1-1
cdr3_length: 14
cdr3_nt: TGCGCCAGCAGCCCCCAGCAGGGGGGCACTGAAGCTTTCTTT
cdr3_aa: CASSPQQGGTEAFF

d_call: TRBD2
v_call: TRBV4-1
clone_size: .
j_call: TRBJ2-2
cdr3_length: 16
cdr3_nt: TGCGCCAGATGTTCGTTTAGCGGGAAGGGGGCCGGGGAGCTGTTTTTT
cdr3_aa: CARCSFSGKGAGELFF

d_call: .
v_call: TRBV6-1
clone_size: once
j_call: TRBJ2-7
cdr3_length: 15
cdr3_nt: TGTGCCAGCATCCTTTCAGGGGGGACCCCCTACGAGCAGTACTTC
cdr3_aa: CASILSGGTPYEQYF

d_call: TRBD2
v_call: TRBV27
clone_size: few
j_call: TRBJ2-7
cdr3_length: 14
cdr3_nt: TGTGCCAGCAGTTTCAGCGGGGGGTCCTACGAGCAGTACTTC
cdr3_aa: CASSFSGGSYEQYF

d_call: .
v_call: TRBV7-2
clone_size: .
j_call: TRBJ1-1
cdr3_length: 12
cdr3_nt: TGTGCCAGCAGCCCAAAAAACACTGAAGCTTTCTTT
cdr3_aa: CASSPKNTEAFF

d_call: .
v_call: TRBV2
clone_size: .
j_call: TRBJ2-1
cdr3_length: 15
cdr3_nt: TGTGCCAGCAGAGACCCGGGGTCTTTATACAATGAGCAGTTCTTC
cdr3_aa: CASRDPGSLYNEQFF

d_call: TRBD1
v_call: TRBV29-1
clone_size: few
j_call: TRBJ1-1
cdr3_length: 13
cdr3_nt: TGCAGCGTTGAAGATTCGGGACAGGGTTCAGCTTTCTTT
cdr3_aa: CSVEDSGQGSAFF

d_call: TRBD1
v_call: TRBV6-5
clone_size: .
j_call: TRBJ1-1
cdr3_length: 15
cdr3_nt: TGTGCCAGCAGTCTAGGGGGCGCAGGGGTTCCTGAAGCTTTCTTT
cdr3_aa: CASSLGGAGVPEAFF

d_call: .
v_call: TRBV5-4
clone_size: .
j_call: TRBJ1-2
cdr3_length: 15
cdr3_nt: TGTGCCAGCAGCGAACGCAGCGGGGGAACCTATGGCTACACCTTC
cdr3_aa: CASSERSGGTYGYTF

d_call: .
v_call: TRBV6-1
clone_size: .
j_call: TRBJ2-3
cdr3_length: 16
cdr3_nt: TGTGCCAGCAGTGAAGTGGGGGCTCCGGGGCAGGATACGCAGTATTTT
cdr3_aa: CASSEVGAPGQDTQYF

d_call: .
v_call: TRBV20-1
clone_size: .
j_call: TRBJ1-1
cdr3_length: 10
cdr3_nt: TGCAGGACCCAGGGCACTGAAGCTTTCTTT
cdr3_aa: CRTQGTEAFF

d_call: .
v_call: TRBV5-1
clone_size: few
j_call: TRBJ1-2
cdr3_length: 13
cdr3_nt: TGCGCCAGCAGCTCTTCTCCGTCTTATGGCTACACCTTC
cdr3_aa: CASSSSPSYGYTF

d_call: TRBD2
v_call: TRBV7-9
clone_size: .
j_call: TRBJ2-1
cdr3_length: 16
cdr3_nt: TGTGCCAGCAGCCCTAGCGGGAGGGCCGGCGGCAATGAGCAGTTCTTC
cdr3_aa: CASSPSGRAGGNEQFF

d_call: .
v_call: TRBV6-1
clone_size: .
j_call: TRBJ2-1
cdr3_length: 15
cdr3_nt: TGTGCCAGCAGAACCGACAGGAGCTCCTACAATGAGCAGTTCTTC
cdr3_aa: CASRTDRSSYNEQFF

d_call: .
v_call: TRBV14
clone_size: .
j_call: TRBJ2-7
cdr3_length: 14
cdr3_nt: TGTGCCAGCAGCCAACCCGACAGATCCTACGAGCAGTACTTC
cdr3_aa: CASSQPDRSYEQYF

d_call: TRBD2
v_call: TRBV5-1
clone_size: .
j_call: TRBJ2-5
cdr3_length: 14
cdr3_nt: TGCGCCAGCAGCTTAGGACTAGATACGGAGACCCAGTACTTC
cdr3_aa: CASSLGLDTETQYF

d_call: TRBD1
v_call: TRBV5-1
clone_size: .
j_call: TRBJ1-1
cdr3_length: 14
cdr3_nt: TGCGCCAGCAGCTTACAGGGGTCGTACACTGAAGCTTTCTTT
cdr3_aa: CASSLQGSYTEAFF

d_call: .
v_call: TRBV4-1
clone_size: .
j_call: TRBJ1-4
cdr3_length: 15
cdr3_nt: TGCGCCAGCAGCCAAGCTACAGCAACTAATGAAAAACTGTTTTTT
cdr3_aa: CASSQATATNEKLFF

d_call: TRBD2
v_call: TRBV30
clone_size: .
j_call: TRBJ2-4
cdr3_length: 16
cdr3_nt: TGTGCCTGGAGTGGGGAGGGAGGGCCTGGATTAAACATTCAGTACTTC
cdr3_aa: CAWSGEGGPGLNIQYF

d_call: .
v_call: TRBV30
clone_size: .
j_call: TRBJ2-1
cdr3_length: 15
cdr3_nt: TGTGCCTGGAGTCGCGGGGCTAGCGAGGGCAATGAGCAGTTCTTC
cdr3_aa: CAWSRGASEGNEQFF

d_call: .
v_call: TRBV19
clone_size: .
j_call: TRBJ1-2
cdr3_length: 12
cdr3_nt: TGTGCCAGTAGTTACTTACAGGGATTACACGCCTTC
cdr3_aa: CASSYLQGLHAF

d_call: .
v_call: TRBV6-5
clone_size: .
j_call: TRBJ1-3
cdr3_length: 14
cdr3_nt: TGTGCCAGCTCTGGGACTCTCTCTGGAAACACCATATATTTT
cdr3_aa: CASSGTLSGNTIYF

d_call: TRBD1
v_call: TRBV28
clone_size: .
j_call: TRBJ2-7
cdr3_length: 14
cdr3_nt: TGTGCCAGCAGTTTTAGACAGGGGGCTGGCGAGCAGTACTTC
cdr3_aa: CASSFRQGAGEQYF